This T cell receptor (beta chain) was identified during a study of T cells in Graves' hyperthyroidism and ophthalmopathy. General observations from the study: Most clonotypes that expanded in the thyroid above 0.001 also showed up in blood.

The source material, RNA transcripts, was used to amplify TCR beta CDR3 regions. The HTBI primer set drove a first-round RT-PCR of the TCR CDR3. Each CDR3 protein gets one entry after TCRdb re-called the multiplex PCR reads with MiXCR. Among fewer than 450,000 distinct CDR3 sequences listed, 13% to 15% were seen once. About this clonotype itself: Its antigen is currently unknown.

J gave up 5 bases and V 1 base, and 10 bases lay outside the gene matches. Germline loops: CDR1 SGHRS, CDR2 YFSETQ. This CDR3 region has 17 residues. The sequenced sample was blood. The sequence was obtained from a woman in her sixties or seventies with Graves' ophthalmopathy. The chain joins TRBV5-1 to TRBJ2-7; TRBD2 agrees at 12 bases. The CDR3 protein is CASSLSPLAGGPNEQYF. As DNA, the CDR3 is TGCGCCAGCAGCTTGTCTCCTCTAGCGGGAGGGCCCAACGAGCAGTACTTC.